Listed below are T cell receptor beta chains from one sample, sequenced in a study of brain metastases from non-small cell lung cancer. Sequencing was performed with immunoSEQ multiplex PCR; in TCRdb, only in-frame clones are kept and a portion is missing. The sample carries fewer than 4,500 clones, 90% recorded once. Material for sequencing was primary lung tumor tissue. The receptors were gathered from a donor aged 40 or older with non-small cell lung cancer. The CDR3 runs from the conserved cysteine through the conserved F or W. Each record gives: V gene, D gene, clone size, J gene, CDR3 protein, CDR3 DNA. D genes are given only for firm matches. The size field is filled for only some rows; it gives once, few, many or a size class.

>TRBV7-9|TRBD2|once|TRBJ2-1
CASSSGLANNEQFF
TGTGCCAGCAGCTCGGGACTAGCGAACAATGAGCAGTTCTTC
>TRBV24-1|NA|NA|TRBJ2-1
CATVGGGAHNNEQFF
TGTGCCACGGTAGGGGGGGGTGCGCATAACAATGAGCAGTTCTTC
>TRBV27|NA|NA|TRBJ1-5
CASSFSSVNQPQHF
TGTGCTAGCAGTTTTTCTTCGGTGAATCAGCCCCAGCATTTT
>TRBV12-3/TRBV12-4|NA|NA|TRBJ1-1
CASSLRTAAFF
TGTGCCAGCAGTTTAAGGACAGCCGCTTTCTTT
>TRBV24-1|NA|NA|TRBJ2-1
CATSRVVNNEQFF
TGTGCCACCAGTCGGGTAGTTAATAATGAGCAGTTCTTC
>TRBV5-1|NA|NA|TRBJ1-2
CASSLAVGNYGYTF
TGCGCCAGCAGCTTGGCCGTGGGGAACTATGGCTACACCTTC
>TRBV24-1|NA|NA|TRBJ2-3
CATSDARTTTDTQYF
TGTGCCACCAGCGATGCCCGGACTACCACAGATACGCAGTATTTT
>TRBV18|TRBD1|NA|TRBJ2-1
CASSLLGQAYNEQFF
TGTGCCAGCTCACTCTTAGGACAGGCATACAATGAGCAGTTCTTC
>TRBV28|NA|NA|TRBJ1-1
CASSIAQGGVAEAFF
TGTGCCAGCAGTATCGCACAGGGCGGGGTGGCTGAAGCTTTCTTT
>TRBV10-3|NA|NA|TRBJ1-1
CAISESRAVKNTEAFF
TGTGCCATCAGTGAGTCTCGGGCGGTTAAGAACACTGAAGCTTTCTTT
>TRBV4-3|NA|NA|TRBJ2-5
CASSQGGRSETQYF
TGCGCCAGCAGCCAGGGCGGTAGGTCAGAGACCCAGTACTTC
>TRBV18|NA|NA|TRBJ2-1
CASSPGGGSYNEQFF
TGTGCCAGCTCACCGGGCGGCGGGTCCTACAATGAGCAGTTCTTC
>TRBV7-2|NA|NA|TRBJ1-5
CASGVEGDQPQHF
TGTGCCAGCGGAGTTGAGGGGGATCAGCCCCAGCATTTT
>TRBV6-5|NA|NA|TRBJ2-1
CASSTPEQFF
TGTGCCAGCAGCACTCCGGAGCAGTTCTTC
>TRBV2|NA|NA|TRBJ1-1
CASSENSAGGTEAFF
TGTGCCAGCAGTGAAAACTCGGCGGGGGGCACTGAAGCTTTCTTT
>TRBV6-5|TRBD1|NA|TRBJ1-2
CASSPTGQGLYGYTF
TGTGCCAGCAGCCCGACCGGACAGGGGCTCTATGGCTACACCTTC
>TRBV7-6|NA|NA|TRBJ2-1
CASSLTADNEQFF
TGTGCCAGCAGCTTAACAGCGGACAATGAGCAGTTCTTC
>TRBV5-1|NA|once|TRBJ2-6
CASSGSSGANVLTF
TGCGCCAGCAGCGGAAGCTCTGGGGCCAACGTCCTGACTTTC
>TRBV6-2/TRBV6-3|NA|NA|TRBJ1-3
CASSYFLTASNPLNSGNTIYF
TGTGCCAGCAGTTACTTCCTGACAGCTAGCAACCCTCTCAACTCTGGAAACACCATATATTTT
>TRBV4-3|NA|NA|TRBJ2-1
CASSQDSVEQFF
TGCGCCAGCAGCCAAGATTCCGTTGAGCAGTTCTTC
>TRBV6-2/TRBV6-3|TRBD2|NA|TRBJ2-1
CASSSWTSSNEQFF
TGTGCCAGCAGTTCCTGGACTAGCTCTAATGAGCAGTTCTTC
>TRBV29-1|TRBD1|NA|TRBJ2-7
CNVGGGTGSYEQYF
TGCAACGTTGGAGGAGGGACAGGGTCGTACGAGCAGTACTTC
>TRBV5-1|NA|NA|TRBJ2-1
CASSLSVYNEQFF
TGCGCCAGCAGCTTATCCGTCTACAATGAGCAGTTCTTC
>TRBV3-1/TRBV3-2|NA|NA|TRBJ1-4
CASSHGRTNEKLFF
TGTGCCAGCAGCCACGGGAGAACTAATGAAAAACTGTTTTTT
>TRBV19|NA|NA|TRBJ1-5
CASSTQVNQPQHF
TGTGCCAGTAGTACACAGGTTAATCAGCCCCAGCATTTT
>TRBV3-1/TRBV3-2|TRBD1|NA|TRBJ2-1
CASSQGGFTGQAYNEQFF
TGTGCCAGCAGCCAAGGAGGGTTCACAGGACAGGCCTACAATGAGCAGTTCTTC
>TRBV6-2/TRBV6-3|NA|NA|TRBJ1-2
CASSYSNGPYGYTF
TGTGCCAGCAGTTACTCGAACGGGCCTTATGGCTACACCTTC
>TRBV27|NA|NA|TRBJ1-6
CASSPPAQNNSPLHF
TGTGCCAGCAGCCCCCCGGCGCAAAATAATTCACCCCTCCACTTT
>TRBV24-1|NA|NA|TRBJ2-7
CATSDLFGEQYF
TGTGCCACCAGTGACCTATTTGGCGAGCAGTACTTC
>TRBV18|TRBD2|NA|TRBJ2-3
CASSPRGGATDTQYF
TGTGCCAGCTCACCACGCGGGGGGGCCACAGATACGCAGTATTTT
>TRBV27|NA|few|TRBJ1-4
CASSLVSNEKLFF
TGTGCCAGCTCATTGGTTTCTAATGAAAAACTGTTTTTT
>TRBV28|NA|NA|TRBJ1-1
CASSSLAGTYIGAFF
TGTGCCAGCAGTTCGTTAGCCGGGACGTACATAGGAGCTTTCTTT
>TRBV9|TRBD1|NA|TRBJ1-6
CASSVEGTGGNSPLHF
TGTGCCAGCAGCGTAGAAGGGACAGGGGGAAATTCACCCCTCCACTTT
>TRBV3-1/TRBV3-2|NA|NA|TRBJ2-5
CASILRGGETQYF
TGTGCCAGCATTTTGAGGGGGGGGGAGACCCAGTACTTC
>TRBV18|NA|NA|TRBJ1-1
CASSPRADMNTEAFF
TGTGCCAGCTCACCGAGGGCAGACATGAACACTGAAGCTTTCTTT
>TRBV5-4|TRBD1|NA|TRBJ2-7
CASTDRGNEQYF
TGTGCCAGCACCGACAGGGGGAACGAGCAGTACTTC
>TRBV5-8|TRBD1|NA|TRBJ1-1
CASTRGTGEIEAFF
TGTGCCAGCACCCGGGGGACAGGGGAAATCGAAGCTTTCTTT
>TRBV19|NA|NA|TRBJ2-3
CASSIGARVGTDTQYF
TGTGCCAGTAGTATCGGGGCCAGGGTTGGCACAGATACGCAGTATTTT
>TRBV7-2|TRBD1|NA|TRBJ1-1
CASSPGGLNTEAFF
TGTGCCAGCAGCCCAGGGGGATTGAACACTGAAGCTTTCTTT
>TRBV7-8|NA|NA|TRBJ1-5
CASSLTGGVGQPQHF
TGTGCCAGCAGCTTAACCGGGGGCGTCGGGCAGCCCCAGCATTTT
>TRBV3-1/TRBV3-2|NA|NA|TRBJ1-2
CASSQGGERGYTF
TGTGCCAGTAGTCAAGGGGGGGAAAGGGGCTACACCTTC
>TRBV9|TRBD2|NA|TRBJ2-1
CASSFSGLAGGTYNEQFF
TGTGCCAGCAGCTTCTCCGGACTAGCGGGAGGGACTTACAATGAGCAGTTCTTC
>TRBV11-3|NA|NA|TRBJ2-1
CASSLGAEYNEQFF
TGTGCCAGCAGCCTGGGGGCTGAATACAATGAGCAGTTCTTC
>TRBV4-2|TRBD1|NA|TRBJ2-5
CASSQAGTGVETQYF
TGTGCCAGCAGCCAAGCCGGGACAGGGGTCGAGACCCAGTACTTC
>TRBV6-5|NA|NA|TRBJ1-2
CASSPGIGGYTF
TGTGCCAGCAGCCCCGGGATCGGAGGCTACACCTTC
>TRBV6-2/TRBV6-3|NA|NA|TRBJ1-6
CAGSYSSLGRNSPLHF
TGTGCCGGCAGTTACTCGAGTCTAGGTCGTAATTCACCCCTCCACTTT
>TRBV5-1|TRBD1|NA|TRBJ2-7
CASSLSPKTGNEQYF
TGTGCCAGCAGCTTGTCCCCCAAGACAGGGAACGAGCAGTACTTC
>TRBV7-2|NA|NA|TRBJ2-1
CASSLGGTSRSYNEQFF
TGTGCCAGCAGCTTAGGGGGGACCAGTCGCTCCTACAATGAGCAGTTCTTC
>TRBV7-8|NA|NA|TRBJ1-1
CASRVGGLNTEAFF
TGTGCCAGCAGGGTAGGGGGATTGAACACTGAAGCTTTCTTT
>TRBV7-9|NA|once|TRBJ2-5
CASSPLARETQYF
TGTGCCAGCAGTCCACTAGCCCGGGAGACCCAGTACTTC
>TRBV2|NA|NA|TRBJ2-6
CASSEHSFGGAGANVLTF
TGTGCCAGCAGTGAACATTCATTCGGGGGCGCTGGGGCCAACGTCCTGACTTTC
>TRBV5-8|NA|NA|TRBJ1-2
CASSLGHPIDGYTF
TGTGCCAGCAGCTTAGGACACCCGATCGACGGCTACACCTTC
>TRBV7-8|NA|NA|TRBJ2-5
CTSSTSSGGTQYF
TGTACCAGCAGCACAAGCTCCGGAGGGACCCAGTACTTC
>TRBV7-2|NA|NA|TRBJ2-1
CASSLAGGNIDEQFF
TGTGCCAGCAGCTTAGCAGGCGGGAATATCGATGAGCAGTTCTTC
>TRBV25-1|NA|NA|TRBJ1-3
CASTGSSGNTIYF
TGTGCCAGCACCGGAAGCTCTGGAAACACCATATATTTT